A selection of T cell receptor beta chains follows, all from one sample in a study of cytomegalovirus exposure and HLA in healthy donors. Data came from immunoSEQ multiplex PCR; TCRdb stores just in-frame clones and leaves some out. The sample consists of about 59,000 clones, roughly 90% of them appearing once. Specimen: PBMCs. Receptors originate from a young man in good health and CMV-seropositive. Both conserved end residues are part of each CDR3. A D gene is named only where the DNA matches it firmly. Where a row states a size, it is once, few, many or the class of an expanded clone; other rows omit it.

J: TRBJ2-7; V: TRBV19; D: TRBD2; size: .; DNA: TGTGCCAGTAGTATAGCTAGCGGGAGGGCCTACGAGCAGTACTTC; CDR3: CASSIASGRAYEQYF
J: TRBJ1-1; V: TRBV13; D: .; size: .; DNA: TGTGCCAGCAGCTCTACAGGGACGGGCGAAGCTTTCTTT; CDR3: CASSSTGTGEAFF
J: TRBJ2-7; V: TRBV4-1; D: TRBD1; size: .; DNA: TGCGCCAGCAGCCAGGGACAGGGGGTTCCCTACGAGCAGTACTTC; CDR3: CASSQGQGVPYEQYF
J: TRBJ2-1; V: TRBV18; D: TRBD2; size: .; DNA: TGTGCCAGCTCACCACAGGCAGGGAGGGGTTACAATGAGCAGTTCTTC; CDR3: CASSPQAGRGYNEQFF
J: TRBJ2-3; V: TRBV7-9; D: .; size: .; DNA: TGTGCCAGCAGCTCTCTCCTTGGGGCAGGGTGGACAGATACGCAGTATTTT; CDR3: CASSSLLGAGWTDTQYF
J: TRBJ2-5; V: TRBV7-9; D: TRBD2; size: .; DNA: TGTGCCAGCAGCTTAGCGGGAGGGAAAGAGACCCAGTACTTC; CDR3: CASSLAGGKETQYF
J: TRBJ2-3; V: TRBV11-2; D: TRBD2; size: .; DNA: TGTGCCAGCAGCTTAGGTGGACTAGCGGGCACGGATTTT; CDR3: CASSLGGLAGTDF
J: TRBJ1-1; V: TRBV9; D: .; size: .; DNA: TGTGCCAGCAGCGTAGGTTCAGTGATGAACACTGAAGCTTTCTTT; CDR3: CASSVGSVMNTEAFF
J: TRBJ2-1; V: TRBV11-3; D: TRBD2; size: .; DNA: TGTGCCAGCAGCTCCATGGTGAGCGGGAGTGGAAGGAGTGAGCAGTTCTTC; CDR3: CASSSMVSGSGRSEQFF
J: TRBJ2-5; V: TRBV7-6; D: TRBD2; size: .; DNA: TGTGCCAGCAGCTCATTACTAGCGGGAGGACAAGAGACCCAGTACTTC; CDR3: CASSSLLAGGQETQYF
J: TRBJ2-5; V: TRBV27; D: .; size: .; DNA: TGTGCCAGCAGTTTAAGGACAAGGGAGACCCAGTACTTC; CDR3: CASSLRTRETQYF
J: TRBJ2-3; V: TRBV7-6; D: TRBD2; size: once; DNA: TGTGCCAGCAGCTTAGAGGCTAGCGGGAGCAGAGATACGCAGTATTTT; CDR3: CASSLEASGSRDTQYF
J: TRBJ2-2; V: TRBV5-1; D: TRBD1; size: .; DNA: TGCGCCAGCAGTCCCCCCGGGACAGGTCCCGGTGGGGAGCTGTTTTTT; CDR3: CASSPPGTGPGGELFF
J: TRBJ2-3; V: TRBV7-7; D: TRBD1; size: .; DNA: TGTGCTAGCAGCCCCGGGACAGTACTAGATACGCAGTATTTT; CDR3: CASSPGTVLDTQYF
J: TRBJ1-6; V: TRBV7-9; D: .; size: .; DNA: TGTGCCAGCAGCTTAGTTCGGGGGTACTCCTATAATTCACCCCTCCACTTT; CDR3: CASSLVRGYSYNSPLHF
J: TRBJ1-2; V: TRBV7-8; D: .; size: .; DNA: TGTGCCAGCAGCTTTCAGGGTGGGGGCTACACCTTC; CDR3: CASSFQGGGYTF
J: TRBJ2-7; V: TRBV29-1; D: TRBD1; size: .; DNA: TGCAGCGTCCGGGCGGGGACAGGCACGCTCTGGGGAGCGGATAACGAGCAGTACTTC; CDR3: CSVRAGTGTLWGADNEQYF
J: TRBJ1-2; V: TRBV5-4; D: TRBD1; size: .; DNA: TGTGCCAGCAGTATCCGGGACAGGGGCTATGGCTACACCTTC; CDR3: CASSIRDRGYGYTF
J: TRBJ2-1; V: TRBV11-3; D: .; size: .; DNA: TGTGCCAGCAGCCGCATTTCAGGGGTCGATGAGCAGTTCTTC; CDR3: CASSRISGVDEQFF
J: TRBJ2-1; V: TRBV4-1; D: .; size: .; DNA: TGCGCCAGCAGCTCTCCCGGGACAACTTACAATGAGCAGTTCTTC; CDR3: CASSSPGTTYNEQFF
J: TRBJ2-1; V: TRBV11-2; D: .; size: once; DNA: TGTGCCAGCAGCTTACAGGGCCGGGAGCAGTTCTTC; CDR3: CASSLQGREQFF
J: TRBJ1-5; V: TRBV27; D: .; size: .; DNA: TGTGCCAGCAGCCATAGATTAAATCAGCCCCAGCATTTT; CDR3: CASSHRLNQPQHF
J: TRBJ2-3; V: TRBV30; D: TRBD2; size: .; DNA: TGTGCCTGGAGTGTACGATGGCTAGCGGAACCTAGCACAGATACGCAGTATTTT; CDR3: CAWSVRWLAEPSTDTQYF
J: TRBJ1-2; V: TRBV6-1; D: TRBD1; size: .; DNA: TGTGCCAGCAGCCTGACAGGGCTAAGAGACGGTGGCTACACCTTC; CDR3: CASSLTGLRDGGYTF
J: TRBJ1-3; V: TRBV7-9; D: TRBD1; size: .; DNA: TGTGCCAGCAGACGACAGGGGAATGGAAACACCATATATTTT; CDR3: CASRRQGNGNTIYF
J: TRBJ2-7; V: TRBV20-1; D: .; size: .; DNA: TGCAGTGCTAGAATCGGCTACGAGCAGTACTTC; CDR3: CSARIGYEQYF
J: TRBJ2-7; V: TRBV7-9; D: TRBD1; size: .; DNA: TGTTCCAGCAGCTCCATACAGGGGGCGGAGGAGCAGTACTTC; CDR3: CSSSSIQGAEEQYF
J: TRBJ1-2; V: TRBV18; D: TRBD1; size: .; DNA: TGTGCCAGCTCCCCACTTGGACAGGGGGCGCGGGGCTACACCTTC; CDR3: CASSPLGQGARGYTF
J: TRBJ1-2; V: TRBV11-3; D: .; size: .; DNA: TGTGCCAGCAGCTTGGATTCCGGGACTTATGGCTACACCTTC; CDR3: CASSLDSGTYGYTF
J: TRBJ2-3; V: TRBV7-3; D: TRBD2; size: .; DNA: TGTGCCAGCAGCTTAAGCGGGAGTAACACAGATACGCAGTATTTT; CDR3: CASSLSGSNTDTQYF
J: TRBJ2-3; V: TRBV10-1; D: .; size: .; DNA: TGCGCCAGCAGTGATACAGGCGGCACGACTAGCACAGATACGCAGTATTTT; CDR3: CASSDTGGTTSTDTQYF
J: TRBJ2-7; V: TRBV19; D: .; size: .; DNA: TGTGCCAGTAGTATAGATTTTGTTGGCCAGGAACCCTACGAGCAGTACTTC; CDR3: CASSIDFVGQEPYEQYF
J: TRBJ1-2; V: TRBV4-2; D: TRBD1; size: .; DNA: TGTGCCAGCAGCCAAGACCCCGGGACAGGGTATTATGGCTACACCTTC; CDR3: CASSQDPGTGYYGYTF
J: TRBJ2-5; V: TRBV30; D: .; size: .; DNA: TGTGCCTGGAGAGTAAAAGGACGGGGGAAAGAGACCCAGTACTTC; CDR3: CAWRVKGRGKETQYF
J: TRBJ2-5; V: TRBV20-1; D: .; size: .; DNA: TGCAGTGCTAGGAGGGAGACCCAGTACTTC; CDR3: CSARRETQYF
J: TRBJ2-3; V: TRBV7-3; D: .; size: .; DNA: TGTGCCAGCAGCTTATCGGGGCTAGCGGATACGCAGTATTTT; CDR3: CASSLSGLADTQYF
J: TRBJ2-3; V: TRBV7-9; D: .; size: .; DNA: TGTGCCAGCAGCCCTAGATGGGGCACAGATACGCAGTATTTT; CDR3: CASSPRWGTDTQYF
J: TRBJ2-7; V: TRBV28; D: .; size: .; DNA: TGTGCCAGCAGGCAGGGACTGGCCAGCTCCTACGAGCAGTACTTC; CDR3: CASRQGLASSYEQYF
J: TRBJ2-5; V: TRBV12-5; D: .; size: .; DNA: TGTGCTAGTGGTTTGGTACTGGGGCAGGGGGAGACCCAGTACTTC; CDR3: CASGLVLGQGETQYF
J: TRBJ2-2; V: TRBV2; D: TRBD1; size: .; DNA: TGTGCCAGCAGTGATGGTAACAGGGGGAAGGCCGGGGAGCTGTTTTTT; CDR3: CASSDGNRGKAGELFF
J: TRBJ1-2; V: TRBV7-9; D: .; size: .; DNA: TGTGCCAGCAGCTTATCGGGGGGCCGGGGCTATGGCTACACCTTC; CDR3: CASSLSGGRGYGYTF
J: TRBJ2-7; V: TRBV4-1; D: .; size: .; DNA: TGCGCCAGCAGCCAAGGAGCTAGCGTATCCTACGAGCAGTACTTC; CDR3: CASSQGASVSYEQYF
J: TRBJ2-7; V: TRBV5-1; D: TRBD1; size: .; DNA: TGCGCCAGCAGCTTATTGACAGGGGGCGTCGACGAGCAGTACTTC; CDR3: CASSLLTGGVDEQYF
J: TRBJ1-1; V: TRBV6-5; D: .; size: .; DNA: TGTGCCAGCAGCCCAGGGATGGGAACTGAAGCTTTCTTT; CDR3: CASSPGMGTEAFF
J: TRBJ2-7; V: TRBV11-2; D: TRBD1; size: .; DNA: TGTGCCAGCAGCTTAGGCCCGGGACAGGGTGGTTACGAGCAGTACTTC; CDR3: CASSLGPGQGGYEQYF